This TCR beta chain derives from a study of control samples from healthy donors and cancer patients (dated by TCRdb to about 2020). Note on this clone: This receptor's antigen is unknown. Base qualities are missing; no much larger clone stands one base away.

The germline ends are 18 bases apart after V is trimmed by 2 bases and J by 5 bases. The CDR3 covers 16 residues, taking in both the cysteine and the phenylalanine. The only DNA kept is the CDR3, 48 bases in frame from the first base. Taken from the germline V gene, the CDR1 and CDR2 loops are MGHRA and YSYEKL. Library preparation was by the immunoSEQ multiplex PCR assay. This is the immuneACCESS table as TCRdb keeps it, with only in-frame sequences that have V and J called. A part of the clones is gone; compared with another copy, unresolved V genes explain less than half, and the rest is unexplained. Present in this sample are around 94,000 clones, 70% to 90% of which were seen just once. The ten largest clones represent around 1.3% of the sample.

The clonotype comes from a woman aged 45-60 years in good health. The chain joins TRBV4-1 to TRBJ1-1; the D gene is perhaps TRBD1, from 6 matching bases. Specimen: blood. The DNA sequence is TGCGCCAGCAGCCAATCGTTGAAAGCAGGGGTGACTGAAGCTTTCTTT. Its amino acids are CASSQSLKAGVTEAFF.